This T cell receptor beta chain was captured by sequencing in a study of OX40 agonist ivuxolimab in advanced cancers. Autoimmune disease history or systemic immunosuppression barred patients. The protocol was immunoSEQ multiplex PCR, while the TCRdb copy is restricted to in-frame clones and leaves out a portion. Seen here are about 50,000 clones, 80% to 90% observed once, and the top ten hold over 50%. This CDR3 is 18 amino acids long. In germline, CDR1 is ENHRY, CDR2 SYGVKD. The ends lost 4 bases at V and 6 bases at J; junction bases unmatched: 13. The origin of this receptor is an adult with an advanced solid tumor such as melanoma, head and neck, liver or kidney cancer. The chain combines TRBV10-3 with TRBJ2-1; 12 positions match TRBD2. Sequenced here: CD4+ or CD8+ T cells sorted from blood, sampled in a trial of the OX40 agonist ivuxolimab. This chain's CDR3 is CAISGTSGLAGSTNEQFF. The CDR3 nucleotides read TGTGCCATCAGTGGTACCTCCGGACTAGCGGGATCTACCAATGAGCAGTTCTTC.